This T cell receptor beta chain comes out of a study of T cell clonotyping in hematopoietic cell transplantation. Data came from immunoSEQ multiplex PCR; TCRdb stores just in-frame clones and leaves some out. Of about 29,000 clones detected, roughly 90% appear once; the ten largest clones hold approximately 11%. CDR1 is MNHEY, CDR2 SMNVEV, per germline (reference sequence). This CDR3 spans 17 amino acids. V lost 6 bases, J lost 2 bases, and 10 bases stayed unmatched. This receptor was obtained from a female patient aged 50 to 65 who had an allogeneic stem cell transplant from a related donor, so the T cells may come from the graft donor. Some clones in this sample may be carry-over from other donors' samples. The starting material was PBMCs, obtained 100 days after allogeneic stem cell transplant. The rearrangement uses TRBV27 and TRBJ2-2; 9 nucleotides align to TRBD1. This CDR3 is CASRPRDRVFNTGELFF. CDR3 sequence (DNA): TGTGCCAGCAGGCCCCGGGACAGGGTTTTTAACACCGGGGAGCTGTTTTTT.